A single sample is the source of the 24 T cell receptor beta chains below, sequenced in a study of OX40 agonist ivuxolimab in advanced cancers. Generated by immunoSEQ multiplex PCR, the TCRdb table keeps only in-frame clones and is missing some. The repertoire holds around 51,000 clones, with around 82% as singletons. The source material was CD4+ or CD8+ T cells sorted from blood, sampled in a trial of the OX40 agonist ivuxolimab. The receptors derive from an adult with an advanced solid tumor such as melanoma, head and neck, liver or kidney cancer.

The rearrangement uses TRBV5-1 and TRBJ1-3; D uncertain. Germline V gene data show CDR1 as SGHRS and CDR2 as YFSETQ. This CDR3 is built from 13 residues. V gave up 0 bases and J gave up 6 bases, with 7 bases separating them. CDR3 in amino acids: CASSLETPNTIYF. CDR3 DNA sequence: TGCGCCAGCAGCTTGGAAACACCAAACACCATATATTTT.

The genes are TRBV19 and TRBJ2-2; D remains ambiguous. Trimming removed 1 base from V and 1 base from J, with 13 bases in between. The CDR3 contains 17 residues. Germline-derived CDR1 and CDR2 are LNHDA and SQIVND (reference sequence). DNA of the CDR3: TGTGCCAGTAGTATAGGGGCGAGCAGTCTGAACACCGGGGAGCTGTTTTTT. Residues: CASSIGASSLNTGELFF.

V usage is TRBV5-8 and J usage is TRBJ2-5; D is ambiguous. Trimming pared 6 bases from V and 1 base from J, leaving 16 bases between. CDR1 is SGHTS, CDR2 YDEGEE, per germline. The CDR3 totals 15 residues. In nucleotides, the CDR3 is TGTGCCAGCACCTTTTCTACGACACCCCAAGAGACCCAGTACTTC. Protein sequence: CASTFSTTPQETQYF.

The V and J genes are TRBV5-1 and TRBJ2-2; a possible D gene is TRBD2 (6 bases). The CDR3 runs 15 residues. Germline V gives CDR1 SGHRS, CDR2 YFSETQ. Between the trimmed V and J ends, which lost 0 bases and 4 bases, there was a span of 10 bases. The CDR3 protein is CASSLVGGPTGELFF. The DNA for the CDR3 is TGCGCCAGCAGCTTGGTGGGGGGACCCACCGGGGAGCTGTTTTTT. The full variable domain, in which reference TRBV5-1 and TRBJ2-2 provide the parts outside the CDR3, is KAGVTQTPRYLIKTRGQQVTLSCSPISGHRSVSWYQQTPGQGLQFLFEYFSETQRNKGNFPGRFSGRQFSNSRSEMNVSTLELGDSALYLCASSLVGGPTGELFFGEGSRLTVL.

This chain joins TRBV18 and TRBJ2-3; a weak D match, TRBD1 (5 bases). The CDR3 loop spans 13 amino acids. CDR1 and CDR2 (germline): KGHSH, LQKENI. V dropped 4 bases and J dropped 4 bases, with 9 bases sitting between them. CDR3 nucleotides: TGTGCCAGCTCACTCAGGGCGGCAGATACGCAGTATTTT. Residues: CASSLRAADTQYF.

This clone has more than one count but fewer than ten. The rearrangement uses TRBV11-2 and TRBJ1-5, with 12 bases matching TRBD1. The CDR3 has 18 residues. V gave up 2 bases and J gave up 2 bases; unmatched junction bases: 7. The germline V gene has CDR1 SGHAT and CDR2 FQNNGV. The CDR3 sequence is CASSLTSGTGGRNQPQHF. CDR3 bases: TGTGCCAGCAGCTTAACCTCAGGGACAGGGGGCCGCAATCAGCCCCAGCATTTT.

This clone was seen only once. This chain connects TRBV5-5 to TRBJ2-3; the match to TRBD2 covers 7 bases. The ends lost 4 bases at V and 8 bases at J; junction bases unmatched: 13. Germline CDR1 reads SGHKS; CDR2 reads YYEKEE (reference sequence). This CDR3 has 15 residues. Here the CDR3 reads CASSAASGAHGTQYF. The CDR3 DNA sequence: TGTGCCAGCAGCGCGGCTAGCGGAGCCCATGGTACGCAGTATTTT.

This clone was picked up one time. The CDR3: CASSRGLAGYPDTQYF. For the CDR3, the DNA is TGCGCCAGCAGCCGAGGACTAGCGGGGTATCCAGATACGCAGTATTTT. V usage is TRBV5-1 and J usage is TRBJ2-3; 12 bases are shared with TRBD2. Germline lookup yields CDR1 SGHRS and CDR2 YFSETQ. Germline trimming cut 4 bases from V and 4 bases from J; bases unmatched to any gene: 7. This CDR3 has 16 amino acids.

The chain couples TRBV29-1 to TRBJ2-1; 8 positions agree with TRBD2. Per the germline V gene, CDR1 is SQVTM and CDR2 is ANQGSEA. The CDR3 consists of 14 residues. J was trimmed by 6 bases and V by 5 bases; bases with no gene match: 9. This chain's CDR3 is CSVLSGGAGNEQFF. In DNA form, the CDR3 reads TGCAGCGTTTTGTCCGGGGGGGCGGGCAATGAGCAGTTCTTC.

The chain joins TRBV12-5 to TRBJ2-7, with D unresolved. V was shortened by 4 bases and J by 7 bases, with 5 bases between the two germline ends. Germline loops: CDR1 LGHNT, CDR2 FRNRAP. The CDR3 is 10 amino acids. The CDR3 DNA reads as TGTGCTAGTGGTTATGAAGAGCAGTACTTC. The encoded protein is CASGYEEQYF.

The chain carries TRBV6-1 and TRBJ2-7; no firm D call. V was shortened by 8 bases and J by 0 bases, with 14 bases between the two germline ends. The CDR3 is 14 amino acids. In germline, CDR1 is MNHNS, CDR2 SASEGT. The CDR3, as DNA: TGTGCCAGCGAGGAGAATACCATCTCCTACGAGCAGTACTTC. Protein sequence: CASEENTISYEQYF.

This clone showed up just once. J is TRBJ2-7 and V is TRBV7-6; 9 bases match TRBD1. The germline V gene encodes CDR1 SGHVS and CDR2 FNYEAQ. V dropped 5 bases and J dropped 4; count of bases not matched to a gene: 9. The CDR3 is made up of 15 amino acids. As DNA, the CDR3 is TGTGCCAGCAGCCCACAGGGACAGGGAGCGTACGAGCAGTACTTC. It yields the protein CASSPQGQGAYEQYF.

The J gene is TRBJ1-6, the V gene TRBV21-1; the table assigns TRBD1, which was not confirmed against the DNA. TRBV21-1 is a pseudogene locus. This CDR3 has 16 amino acids. CDR3 DNA sequence: TGTGCCAGCAAGAGGGACAGACCAACTCATAATTCACCCCTCCACTTT. Encoded protein: CASKRDRPTHNSPLHF.

The chain links TRBV9 to TRBJ2-1; maybe TRBD1 (7 bases). CDR3 length equals 19 residues. With 3 bases removed from V and 2 bases from J, the gap between germline ends came to 24 bases. The germline gives CDR1 SGDLS, CDR2 YYNGEE. The CDR3 nucleotides are TGTGCCAGCAGCGGCAGGGGGGTGACACAGGCCTCCCCCTACAATGAGCAGTTCTTC. This sequence encodes CASSGRGVTQASPYNEQFF.

Written as DNA, the CDR3 is TGTGCCAGTAGATTGGACAGAGCCGAGCCCCAGCATTTT. Translated: CASRLDRAEPQHF. This chain uses TRBV19 with TRBJ1-5; the D gene is possibly TRBD1 (6 bases). Germline V gives CDR1 LNHDA, CDR2 SQIVND (reference sequence). CDR3 length: 13 residues. The ends were cut back, 6 bases at V and 8 bases at J, with 14 bases in the middle.

This rearrangement joins TRBV25-1 to TRBJ2-7, with 8 bases aligning to TRBD2. Germline V gene sequence: CDR1 MGHDK, CDR2 SYGVNS. The length of the CDR3 is 13 residues. The junction had 10 bases not matched to a gene; V was cut back by 6 bases and J by 9 bases. CDR3 protein: CASSHGGEGRQYF. The CDR3 DNA reads as TGTGCCAGCAGCCACGGGGGGGAGGGGCGGCAGTACTTC.

This chain joins TRBV19 and TRBJ1-6, with TRBD1 matching 8 bases. This CDR3 spans 14 amino acids. The junction had 11 bases not matched to a gene; V was cut back by 10 bases and J by 9 bases. In germline, CDR1 is LNHDA, CDR2 SQIVND (reference sequence). CDR3 amino acids: CATSPGTGPSPLHF. The CDR3 DNA reads as TGTGCCACTTCCCCCGGGACAGGCCCTTCACCCCTCCACTTT.

This rearrangement joins TRBV11-2 to TRBJ2-1, with TRBD2 matching over 9 bases. Germline lookup yields CDR1 SGHAT and CDR2 FQNNGV. This CDR3 contains 15 residues. Unmatched junction bases numbered 1, after V lost 1 base and J lost 3 bases. CDR3 bases: TGTGCCAGCAGCTTAGGAGCGGGGGGCTACAATGAGCAGTTCTTC. It yields the protein CASSLGAGGYNEQFF. Variable domain in full (rest from reference TRBV11-2 and TRBJ2-1): EAGVAQSPRYKIIEKRQSVAFWCNPISGHATLYWYQQILGQGPKLLIQFQNNGVVDDSQLPKDRFSAERLKGVDSTLKIQPAKLEDSAVYLCASSLGAGGYNEQFFGPGTRLTVL.

This chain's CDR3 is CASSPSQGSNQPQHF. The CDR3, as DNA: TGTGCCAGCTCACCGTCGCAAGGGTCAAATCAGCCCCAGCATTTT. The chain has TRBV18 and TRBJ1-5; D call uncertain. The CDR3 covers 15 residues. Germline CDR1 KGHSH, CDR2 LQKENI. V lost 3 bases and J lost 4, with 13 bases in between.

The gene calls are TRBV6-6 and TRBJ2-3; a possible D gene is TRBD1 (6 bases). The CDR3 sequence is 16 residues long. Germline V gene lookup returns CDR1 MNHNY and CDR2 SVGAGI (reference sequence). V was cut by 2 bases and J by 1 base, with 13 bases left in between. The CDR3 DNA reads TGTGCCAGCAGTTACATCGAGGGGGATCGCACAGATACGCAGTATTTT. Its translation is CASSYIEGDRTDTQYF.

V is TRBV2 and J is TRBJ1-4; TRBD1 matches 9 bases. There are 16 residues in the CDR3. V lost 6 bases and J lost 8; bases outside the gene matches: 13. CDR1 and CDR2 (germline): SNHLY, FYNNEI. The CDR3 DNA follows: TGTGCCAGCAGGAACCGCCCCGGCGACAGGGGGGAAAAACTGTTTTTT. Translating it yields CASRNRPGDRGEKLFF.

This clone is a singleton in its sample. This sequence joins TRBV14 and TRBJ1-2; D unresolved. V was clipped by 10 bases and J by 5 bases, with 5 bases between them. This CDR3 is built from 9 residues. Germline-derived CDR1 and CDR2 are SGHDN and FVKESK. CDR3 in DNA: TGTGCCATGGGGTATGGCTACACCTTC. This gives the protein CAMGYGYTF.

The chain links TRBV9 to TRBJ2-3; D might be TRBD2 (5 bases). The CDR3 extends over 14 amino acids. CDR1 and CDR2 from the germline V gene are SGDLS and YYNGEE. Trimming removed 4 bases at V and 3 bases at J, with 12 bases between. CDR3 DNA: TGTGCCAGCAGCCGAGCTACTAGGACAGATACGCAGTATTTT. This sequence encodes CASSRATRTDTQYF.

The CDR3 loop reads CASSAGLRSSANYGYTF. The CDR3 DNA reads as TGTGCCAGCAGTGCAGGGCTCAGGTCTTCTGCTAACTATGGCTACACCTTC. The chain carries TRBV2 and TRBJ1-2, with D maybe TRBD1 (5 bases). This CDR3 region has 17 residues. V was cut by 4 bases and J by 0 bases, with 18 bases left in between. Germline V gene sequence: CDR1 SNHLY, CDR2 FYNNEI.